The 29 T cell receptor beta chains given below trace back to one sample, sequenced in a study. TCRdb itself ran the 5' RACE reads through MiXCR, one entry per CDR3 protein. The sample comprises more than 7,500 distinct CDR3 sequences, about 15% of which are singletons, and roughly 3.3% rests with the top ten. Cells sorted as Tregs were CD4+, CD25+ and CD127-/low. The sample comprised Tregs sorted from blood. The receptors were sampled from a female donor with breast cancer.

The chain recombines TRBV7-9 with TRBJ2-1; a possible D gene is TRBD2 (5 bases). The CDR3 spans 16 residues. Trimming cost V 5 bases and J 8 bases, with 22 bases left between them. The V gene's germline CDR1 is SEHNR and CDR2 FQNEAQ (reference sequence). CDR3 bases: TGTGCCAGCAGCCGCTCTGAGGGCCAGACCCAGTATGAGCAGTTCTTC. It is translated as CASSRSEGQTQYEQFF.

The sample holds many counts of this clonotype. The chain joins TRBV5-5 to TRBJ2-1; TRBD2 aligns across 10 bases. The CDR3 spans 18 residues. In germline, CDR1 is SGHKS, CDR2 YYEKEE (reference sequence). The V and J ends lost 0 bases and 15 bases, in that order; junction bases with no gene match: 21. The CDR3 nucleotides read TGTGCCAGCAGCTTGGCCGCACTAGCGGGAATTGATGTCTCGTCTCCGTTCTTC. Amino acids: CASSLAALAGIDVSSPFF. Variable domain in full (rest from reference TRBV5-5 and TRBJ2-1): DAGVTQSPTHLIKTRGQQVTLRCSPISGHKSVSWYQQVLGQGPQFIFQYYEKEERGRGNFPDRFSARQFPNYSSELNVNALLLGDSALYLCASSLAALAGIDVSSPFFGPGTRLTVL.

In this sample, this clonotype is medium-sized. J is TRBJ1-4 and V is TRBV6-5, with a possible D match to TRBD1 (5 bases). The V end lost 5 bases, the J end lost 10 bases, and 17 bases lay between the germline ends. Germline V gives CDR1 MNHEY, CDR2 SVGAGI. The CDR3 is 14 amino acids. DNA of the CDR3: TGTGCCAGCAGTCAGGACCAGACCGGGGGAAAACTGTTTTTT. Translated, it gives CASSQDQTGGKLFF.

This clonotype is medium-sized in the sample. The V call is TRBV12-3 or TRBV12-4, the J call TRBJ1-3; D might be TRBD1 (5 bases). The CDR3 consists of 15 residues. V was shortened by 5 bases and J by 3 bases, with 14 bases between the two germline ends. CDR3 sequence: CASSPVLGGGNTIYF. The CDR3, as DNA: TGTGCCAGCAGTCCCGTTCTCGGGGGTGGAAACACCATATATTTT.

This clonotype was detected a few times. The chain combines TRBV5-1 with TRBJ2-2, with TRBD2 matching over 7 bases. Germline-derived CDR1 and CDR2 are SGHRS and YFSETQ. With 4 bases clipped from V and 3 bases from J, the junction kept 9 bases outside the gene matches. This CDR3 region has 16 residues. DNA for the CDR3: TGCGCCAGCAGCCCGTATGGGACTATTGACACCGGGGAGCTGTTTTTT. It translates to CASSPYGTIDTGELFF.

Comments on this clonotype: A much larger clone lies one base from this, so it may be a read error. V gene TRBV5-5 combines with J gene TRBJ2-5; D assignment may be TRBD1 or TRBD2 (5 bases each). V shed 4 bases and J shed 1 base, with 11 bases lying between them. Germline V gene lookup returns CDR1 SGHKS and CDR2 YYEKEE (reference sequence). This CDR3 has 14 residues. In nucleotides, the CDR3 is TGTGCCAGCAGCGTGGGACCGAGCCAAGAGACCCAGTACTTC. Encoded protein: CASSVGPSQETQYF.

The chain has TRBV18 and TRBJ2-1; 13 bases match TRBD2. CDR1 and CDR2 (germline): KGHSH, LQKENI. The trim removed 3 bases at V and 5 bases at J, leaving 4 bases unmatched. This CDR3 contains 16 residues. The CDR3 loop reads CASSPTGTSGNNEQFF. The CDR3 nucleotides are TGTGCCAGCTCACCCACCGGGACTAGCGGGAACAATGAGCAGTTCTTC.

This chain links TRBV19 with TRBJ1-5; 10 bases fit TRBD1. The junction had 8 bases not matched to a gene; V was cut back by 2 bases and J by 7 bases. CDR3 length: 16 residues. Germline V gene data show CDR1 as LNHDA and CDR2 as SQIVND (reference sequence). This CDR3 reads CASSIRPGQGSQPQHF. CDR3 in DNA: TGTGCCAGTAGTATAAGACCGGGACAGGGGTCACAGCCCCAGCATTTT.

By sample share, this clonotype is medium-sized. The chain carries TRBV12-3 or TRBV12-4 and TRBJ2-2, with a possible D match to TRBD2 (5 bases). CDR3 length equals 13 residues. V lost 6 bases to trimming and J lost 7 bases, with 12 bases between them. The CDR3 is CASSISDVGELFF. The CDR3 bases are TGTGCCAGCAGCATTAGCGACGTCGGGGAGCTGTTTTTT.

This clonotype was detected many times. This CDR3 is CASSLAGQGLTGELFF. The DNA of the CDR3 is TGCGCCAGCAGCTTGGCGGGACAGGGTTTAACTGGGGAGCTGTTTTTT. V and J are TRBV5-1 and TRBJ2-2; 9 nucleotides line up with TRBD1. Germline CDR1 is SGHRS and CDR2 is YFSETQ. With V trimmed by 0 bases and J by 8 bases, 8 bases remained unmatched. The CDR3 is made up of 16 amino acids.

This clonotype is judged medium-sized (0.01 to 0.1%). The chain couples TRBV4-3 to TRBJ1-2, with unresolved D. Germline CDR1 reads LGHNA; CDR2 reads YSLEER. This CDR3 comprises 16 residues. Trimming shortened V by 1 base and J by 8 bases, and 20 bases separated the two germline ends. The CDR3: CASSQGPGLIGNGYTF. CDR3 coding DNA: TGCGCCAGCAGCCAAGGCCCTGGCCTAATTGGAAACGGCTACACCTTC.

This clonotype occurred a few times. A read error may be the cause here, since a much bigger clone is one base away. The V and J genes are TRBV7-9 and TRBJ1-4, with D perhaps TRBD1 (6 bases). V gave up 5 bases and J gave up 7 bases, with 11 bases separating them. There are 13 residues in the CDR3. Germline values: CDR1 SEHNR, CDR2 FQNEAQ (reference sequence). The CDR3 protein is CASSVGRGEKLFF. As DNA, the CDR3 is TGTGCCAGCAGCGTTGGCAGGGGTGAAAAACTGTTTTTT.

This clonotype is medium-sized. The genes are TRBV7-6 and TRBJ2-7; 7 bases match TRBD1. The trim removed 6 bases at V and 5 bases at J, leaving 4 bases unmatched. This CDR3 region has 12 residues. The germline V gene encodes CDR1 SGHVS and CDR2 FNYEAQ. CDR3 sequence reads: CASSQTGNEQYF. CDR3 sequence (DNA): TGTGCCAGCAGTCAGACAGGGAACGAGCAGTACTTC.

This clonotype has at least ten counts. The chain couples TRBV15 to TRBJ2-1; TRBD2 matches 7 bases. The CDR3 totals 17 residues. V shed 0 bases and J 0 bases; nucleotides not matched to a gene: 5. CDR1 and CDR2 (germline): LNHNV, YYDKDF (reference sequence). The chain's CDR3 is CATSRDREAVSYNEQFF. In nucleotides, the CDR3 is TGTGCCACCAGCAGAGATCGGGAGGCGGTCTCCTACAATGAGCAGTTCTTC.

This clonotype has just a few counts. V is TRBV18 and J is TRBJ2-7; TRBD1 agrees at 7 bases. Per germline, CDR1 KGHSH and CDR2 LQKENI. The V and J ends lost 3 bases and 3 bases, in that order; junction bases with no gene match: 17. The CDR3 is made up of 18 amino acids. Here the CDR3 reads CASSPLAPLRTGDYEQYF. The CDR3 DNA sequence: TGTGCCAGCTCACCCTTGGCTCCTCTGCGGACAGGTGACTACGAGCAGTACTTC.

The chain employs TRBV5-1 and TRBJ1-1; the D gene is possibly TRBD1 (6 bases). The V and J ends lost 0 bases and 1 base respectively, with 7 bases between them. Germline V gene lookup returns CDR1 SGHRS and CDR2 YFSETQ. This CDR3 spans 14 amino acids. CDR3 loop: CASSLGQANTEAFF. The CDR3 DNA sequence: TGCGCCAGCAGCTTGGGACAGGCGAACACTGAAGCTTTCTTT.

This clonotype was counted a few times. This clone may be a read error of a much larger clone one base away. The CDR3: CARGTGSTGELFF. The CDR3 nucleotides are TGTGCAAGAGGGACAGGGAGCACCGGGGAGCTGTTTTTT. The rearrangement uses TRBV7-9 and TRBJ2-2; 9 nucleotides agree with TRBD1. Germline CDR1 and CDR2: SEHNR and FQNEAQ (reference sequence). The CDR3 has 13 residues. Using reference TRBV7-9 and TRBJ2-2 for the parts outside the CDR3, the full variable domain is DTGVSQNPRHKITKRGQNVTFRCDPISEHNRLYWYRQTLGQGPEFLTYFQNEAQLEKSRLLSDRFSAERPKGSFSTLEIQRTEQGDSAMYLCARGTGSTGELFFGEGSRLTVL.

This clonotype showed up many times. The chain combines TRBV2 with TRBJ1-5; D is unclear. The germline gives CDR1 SNHLY, CDR2 FYNNEI. The CDR3 is 14 amino acids. Trimming pared 4 bases from V and 2 bases from J, leaving 9 bases between. CDR3 in DNA: TGTGCCAGCAGTGGGTTCGGGGGCAATCAGCCCCAGCATTTT. It yields the protein CASSGFGGNQPQHF.

This clonotype was found a few times. A much larger clonotype is one base distant, so this may be a read error. The chain combines TRBV7-2 with TRBJ1-4; D uncertain. This CDR3 has 13 residues. Germline loops: CDR1 SGHTA, CDR2 FQGNSA. The CDR3 nucleotides are TGTGCCAGCGGCTTTTACCTGTCGGAAAAACTGTTTTTT. It codes for CASGFYLSEKLFF. Drawing the rest from reference TRBV7-2 and TRBJ1-4, the complete variable domain is GAGVSQSPSNKVTEKGKDVELRCDPISGHTALYWYRQSLGQGLEFLIYFQGNSAPDKSGLPSDRFSAERTGGSVSTLTIQRTQQEDSAVYLCASGFYLSEKLFFGSGTQLSVL.

The gene calls are TRBV2 and TRBJ2-2; D is uncertain. Germline lookup yields CDR1 SNHLY and CDR2 FYNNEI. This CDR3 has 15 amino acids. Trimming left V 5 bases short and J 4 bases short, with 14 bases between. CDR3 protein: CASSQDPSVTGELFF. The CDR3 bases are TGTGCCAGCAGTCAGGACCCATCAGTCACCGGGGAGCTGTTTTTT.

A few counts support this clonotype. The chain uses TRBV12-3 or TRBV12-4 and TRBJ1-2; D uncertain. This CDR3 spans 11 amino acids. V lost 10 bases and J lost 8, with 14 bases in between. This chain's CDR3 is CATIWYAGYTF. CDR3 sequence (DNA): TGTGCCACCATTTGGTACGCCGGCTACACCTTC.

Many counts were recorded for this clonotype. This rearrangement joins TRBV20-1 to TRBJ2-3, with TRBD1 identical over 7 bases. The CDR3 contains 17 residues. J gave up 0 bases and V 1 base, and 10 bases lay outside the gene matches. Germline CDR1 DFQATT, CDR2 SNEGSKA (reference sequence). The CDR3 nucleotides read TGCAGTGCTAGAGCTAACAGGGGCCAATACAGCACAGATACGCAGTATTTT. Encoded protein: CSARANRGQYSTDTQYF.

About this clonotype: A much more abundant neighbour one base away suggests this may be a read error. The chain couples TRBV7-6 to TRBJ2-1; TRBD2 is a possible D gene (6 bases). Germline CDR1 reads SGHVS; CDR2 reads FNYEAQ. The CDR3 loop spans 15 amino acids. CDR3 DNA sequence: TGTGCCAGCAGCTACCAGGACTACACCTACAATGGGCAGTTCTTC. Translation: CASSYQDYTYNGQFF.

This clonotype is categorized as medium-sized (0.01 to 0.1%). The chain is built from TRBV7-2 and TRBJ1-2; a weak D match, TRBD1 (6 bases). This CDR3 spans 13 amino acids. V dropped 6 bases and J dropped 2 bases, with 10 bases sitting between them. Germline CDR1 reads SGHTA; CDR2 reads FQGNSA. The CDR3 sequence: CASSRDRNYGYTF. The CDR3 DNA reads as TGTGCCAGCAGTCGAGACAGGAACTATGGCTACACCTTC.

This clonotype was seen a handful of times. This chain connects TRBV29-1 to TRBJ1-2; D perhaps matches TRBD1 (5 bases). The CDR3 spans 13 residues. Germline CDR1 is SQVTM and CDR2 is ANQGSEA. Trimming stripped 4 bases from V and 8 bases from J, with 17 bases between. In DNA, the CDR3 is TGCAGCGTTGCTAGAGAAATCGACAGCGGCTACACCTTC. This gives the protein CSVAREIDSGYTF. Variable domain in full (rest from reference TRBV29-1 and TRBJ1-2): SAVISQKPSRDICQRGTSLTIQCQVDSQVTMMFWYRQQPGQSLTLIATANQGSEATYESGFVIDKFPISRPNLTFSTLTVSNMSPEDSSIYLCSVAREIDSGYTFGSGTRLTVV.

In its sample, this clonotype ranks as medium-sized. The V gene is TRBV5-1, the J gene TRBJ2-4, with 15 bases identical to TRBD2. The V segment lost 4 bases and the J segment 1 base; nucleotides outside the gene matches: 12. Germline V gene data show CDR1 as SGHRS and CDR2 as YFSETQ. This CDR3 contains 20 residues. The CDR3 DNA sequence: TGCGCCAGCAGCCAACCGATGGGACTAGCGGGAGGAAGGGCCAAAAACATTCAGTACTTC. Its protein product is CASSQPMGLAGGRAKNIQYF.

This clonotype was detected only once. The rearrangement links TRBV6-4 to TRBJ1-2; D remains unclear. The CDR3 length is 15 residues. CDR1 MRHNA and CDR2 SNTAGT come from the germline V gene. With 3 bases removed from V and 6 bases from J, the gap between germline ends came to 17 bases. This CDR3 reads CASSEEPRGDHGYTF. CDR3 nucleotides: TGTGCCAGCAGTGAAGAGCCACGGGGAGACCATGGCTACACCTTC.

About this clonotype: The junction and the germline gene differ at one end; a read error may be behind it. The chain uses TRBV7-8 and TRBJ2-7, with TRBD2 matching 10 bases. This CDR3 comprises 14 residues. Germline CDR1 is SGHVS and CDR2 is FQNEAQ. The CDR3 bases are TGTACCAGCAGCCCACTAGCGGGGTCCTACGAGCAGTACTTC. The encoded protein is CTSSPLAGSYEQYF.

This clonotype has a count of ten or more. J is TRBJ2-3 and V is TRBV24-1; either TRBD1 or TRBD2 may fit D (5 bases each). The V end was cut by 7 bases, the J end by 10 bases, with 14 bases between. The germline V gene has CDR1 KGHDR and CDR2 SFDVKD. CDR3 length: 12 amino acids. CDR3 region: CATSQGPTAQYF. The CDR3 DNA follows: TGTGCCACCAGCCAGGGACCCACGGCGCAGTATTTT.